What follows are 21 T cell receptor beta chains derived from one specimen sequenced in a study of T cells in localized non-small cell lung cancer. Assay used: immunoSEQ multiplex PCR; TCRdb lists only in-frame clones, some missing. This table holds over 20,000 clones, around 90% found once. The sequences come from peripheral blood mononuclear cells, collected before any cancer treatment. These receptors all stem from a male donor at least 60 years old with stage II lung adenocarcinoma.

The gene calls are TRBV6-5 and TRBJ1-5; D call uncertain. In germline, CDR1 is MNHEY, CDR2 SVGAGI. The ends were cut back, 4 bases at V and 9 bases at J, with 13 bases in the middle. This CDR3 is built from 13 residues. CDR3: CASSWTGLGPQHF. CDR3 DNA: TGTGCCAGCAGTTGGACCGGTCTTGGGCCCCAGCATTTT.

By sample share, this clone is medium-sized. The genes are TRBV10-3 and TRBJ1-1; 9 positions match TRBD1. CDR3 length: 13 amino acids. CDR1 and CDR2 (germline): ENHRY, SYGVKD. V shed 6 bases, J shed 7 bases, and the junction held 6 bases outside the gene matches. Written as DNA, the CDR3 is TGTGCCATCAGCGGGACAGGGTCGGGTGAAGCTTTCTTT. Translation: CAISGTGSGEAFF.

The CDR3 DNA reads TGTGCCAGCAGCTTAGGAAGCTCCTATAATTCACCCCTCCACTTT. This encodes CASSLGSSYNSPLHF. This chain connects TRBV7-6 to TRBJ1-6, with no clear D. Germline V lookup: CDR1 SGHVS, CDR2 FNYEAQ. This CDR3 contains 15 residues. Trimming pared 1 base from V and 0 bases from J, leaving 4 bases between. The full variable domain, with the rest looked up from reference TRBV7-6 and TRBJ1-6, is GAGVSQSPRYKVTKRGQDVALRCDPISGHVSLYWYRQALGQGPEFLTYFNYEAQQDKSGLPNDRFSAERPEGSISTLTIQRTEQRDSAMYRCASSLGSSYNSPLHFGNGTRLTVT.

This clone was observed once. This chain connects TRBV5-1 to TRBJ2-7; TRBD2 agrees at 7 bases. In germline, CDR1 is SGHRS, CDR2 YFSETQ. The CDR3 has 15 residues. J gave up 2 bases and V 0 bases, and 5 bases lay outside the gene matches. The CDR3 coding sequence is TGCGCCAGCAGCTTGGTTGCTAGCGGCACCTACGAGCAGTACTTC. Its translation: CASSLVASGTYEQYF.

The rearrangement joins TRBV9 to TRBJ2-1, with 10 bases fitting TRBD2. Germline-derived CDR1 and CDR2 are SGDLS and YYNGEE. This CDR3 is 16 amino acids long. Trimming removed 3 bases from V and 7 bases from J; junction bases left unmatched: 10. The CDR3 is CASSAWTSGSQNEQFF. The CDR3 coding sequence is TGTGCCAGCAGCGCGTGGACTAGCGGAAGCCAAAATGAGCAGTTCTTC.

The rearrangement uses TRBV18 and TRBJ2-5, with 9 bases aligning to TRBD2. Germline CDR1 reads KGHSH; CDR2 reads LQKENI. This CDR3 comprises 16 residues. The trim removed 1 base at V and 5 bases at J, leaving 8 bases unmatched. The CDR3, as DNA: TGTGCCAGCTCACCACGACTAGCGGCGGGGGTGGAGACCCAGTACTTC. Its translation: CASSPRLAAGVETQYF. The full variable domain, in which reference TRBV18 and TRBJ2-5 provide the parts outside the CDR3, is NAGVMQNPRHLVRRRGQEARLRCSPMKGHSHVYWYRQLPEEGLKFMVYLQKENIIDESGMPKERFSAEFPKEGPSILRIQQVVRGDSAAYFCASSPRLAAGVETQYFGPGTRLLVL.

The genes are TRBV11-2 and TRBJ1-5; D not resolved. CDR1 and CDR2 (germline): SGHAT, FQNNGV. This CDR3 contains 14 residues. V lost 5 bases to trimming and J lost 5 bases, with 13 bases between them. CDR3: CASSDGAAYQPQHF. CDR3 nucleotides: TGTGCCAGCAGCGACGGCGCAGCCTATCAGCCCCAGCATTTT.

V is TRBV5-4 and J is TRBJ2-2; D remains ambiguous. The germline V gene has CDR1 SGHNT and CDR2 YYREEE (reference sequence). V was trimmed by 4 bases and J by 3 bases, leaving 13 bases between them. The CDR3 covers 15 residues. The CDR3 loop is CASSDLQIYTGELFF. The DNA for the CDR3 is TGTGCCAGCAGCGACCTTCAAATTTACACCGGGGAGCTGTTTTTT.

The gene calls are TRBV7-9 and TRBJ2-7; tentative D call: TRBD1 (5 bases). Germline values: CDR1 SEHNR, CDR2 FQNEAQ (reference sequence). The CDR3 is 12 amino acids. V dropped 4 bases and J dropped 4 bases, with 8 bases sitting between them. The CDR3, as DNA: TGTGCCAGCAGCTCGCAGGGATACGAGCAGTACTTC. This encodes CASSSQGYEQYF.

The chain links TRBV7-3 to TRBJ2-5, with D hard to call. Trimming stripped 5 bases from V and 5 bases from J, with 12 bases between. The CDR3 is 13 residues long. CDR1 SGHTA and CDR2 FQGTGA come from the germline V gene. CDR3 residues: CASSTGMGETQYF. The CDR3 DNA sequence: TGTGCCAGCAGCACTGGGATGGGGGAGACCCAGTACTTC.

The chain has TRBV7-9 and TRBJ2-7; D perhaps matches TRBD2 (6 bases). Germline V CDR1 and CDR2: SEHNR, FQNEAQ (reference sequence). Trimming stripped 5 bases from V and 3 bases from J, with 11 bases between. The CDR3 length is 13 residues. The CDR3: CASSIGSFYEQYF. CDR3 coding DNA: TGTGCCAGCAGCATCGGGAGTTTCTACGAGCAGTACTTC.

The chain carries TRBV28 and TRBJ1-5; D call uncertain. Germline V gives CDR1 MDHEN, CDR2 SYDVKM. V lost 6 bases to trimming and J lost 0 bases, with 12 bases between them. CDR3 length equals 15 residues. CDR3 in DNA: TGTGCCAGCAGCCCCCGGAGCTATAGCAATCAGCCCCAGCATTTT. This codes for CASSPRSYSNQPQHF.

V usage is TRBV5-1 and J usage is TRBJ2-5; 9 bases are a match to TRBD1. The germline CDR1 and CDR2 sequences are SGHRS and YFSETQ. The V gene end was trimmed by 2 bases and the J gene end by 5 bases; junction bases not matched to a gene: 7. This CDR3 has 15 amino acids. The CDR3 DNA reads as TGCGCCAGCAGCTTAGTGACAGGGGGTAGTGAGACCCAGTACTTC. Protein sequence: CASSLVTGGSETQYF. The complete variable domain, with remaining parts taken from reference TRBV5-1 and TRBJ2-5, reads KAGVTQTPRYLIKTRGQQVTLSCSPISGHRSVSWYQQTPGQGLQFLFEYFSETQRNKGNFPGRFSGRQFSNSRSEMNVSTLELGDSALYLCASSLVTGGSETQYFGPGTRLLVL.

The rearrangement uses TRBV6-4 and TRBJ2-2, with unresolved D. The CDR3 consists of 13 residues. CDR1 and CDR2 (germline): MRHNA, SNTAGT. Trimming shortened V by 0 bases and J by 7 bases, and 6 bases separated the two germline ends. The CDR3: CASSDSIGGELFF. Written as DNA, the CDR3 is TGTGCCAGCAGTGACTCGATCGGCGGGGAGCTGTTTTTT.

The V gene is TRBV7-8, the J gene TRBJ2-5, with TRBD2 matching 8 bases. Germline V gives CDR1 SGHVS, CDR2 FQNEAQ. V dropped 1 base and J dropped 1; count of bases not matched to a gene: 5. CDR3 length equals 16 residues. The chain's CDR3 is CASSLVLAGPQETQYF. The CDR3 DNA is TGTGCCAGCAGCTTAGTTCTAGCGGGCCCCCAAGAGACCCAGTACTTC.

This clone was observed once. The chain has TRBV6-5 and TRBJ1-2; TRBD1 aligns across 8 bases. The germline CDR1 and CDR2 sequences are MNHEY and SVGAGI. V gave up 6 bases and J gave up 7 bases; unmatched junction bases: 13. The CDR3 spans 15 residues. The CDR3 loop is CASRERQTGDCGYTF. In DNA form, the CDR3 reads TGTGCCAGCAGAGAGAGGCAGACAGGGGATTGTGGCTACACCTTC.

The rearrangement joins TRBV5-1 to TRBJ2-7; 10 bases agree with TRBD1. V was pared by 3 bases and J by 6 bases, with 0 bases of the junction left unmatched. The CDR3 is 12 amino acids. Germline-derived CDR1 and CDR2 are SGHRS and YFSETQ. The CDR3 protein is CASSWTGGEQYF. DNA for the CDR3: TGCGCCAGCAGCTGGACAGGGGGCGAGCAGTACTTC.

The gene calls are TRBV5-1 and TRBJ1-1; D is perhaps TRBD1 (6 bases). V was clipped by 3 bases and J by 3 bases, with 9 bases between them. Germline-derived CDR1 and CDR2 are SGHRS and YFSETQ. CDR3 length equals 13 residues. The CDR3 DNA reads TGCGCCAGCAGCTCCGCAGGGGACACTGAAGCTTTCTTT. It specifies CASSSAGDTEAFF.

This clone was counted between two and nine times. The chain is built from TRBV29-1 and TRBJ2-1; D is unresolved. CDR3 size: 12 residues. V dropped 8 bases and J dropped 8 bases, with 16 bases sitting between them. From germline, CDR1 is SQVTM and CDR2 ANQGSEA. The CDR3 DNA sequence: TGCAGCACAAGGACCGCCGCGGATGAGCAGTTCTTC. Its protein product is CSTRTAADEQFF.

The chain is built from TRBV19 and TRBJ2-1; the D gene is possibly TRBD1 (6 bases). This CDR3 region has 13 residues. CDR1 and CDR2 from the germline V gene are LNHDA and SQIVND (reference sequence). V lost 6 bases and J 6 bases, leaving 12 bases between the germline ends. CDR3 sequence (DNA): TGTGCCAGTAGCACCGGGACATCCAATGAGCAGTTCTTC. Translation: CASSTGTSNEQFF.

This sequence joins TRBV11-2 and TRBJ2-4, with D possibly being TRBD2 (5 bases). V lost 6 bases to trimming and J lost 4 bases, with 16 bases between them. CDR3 length: 15 residues. Germline loops: CDR1 SGHAT, CDR2 FQNNGV. The CDR3 loop reads CASRQLGRLKNIQYF. CDR3 bases: TGTGCCAGCAGGCAGCTGGGGAGACTTAAAAACATTCAGTACTTC.